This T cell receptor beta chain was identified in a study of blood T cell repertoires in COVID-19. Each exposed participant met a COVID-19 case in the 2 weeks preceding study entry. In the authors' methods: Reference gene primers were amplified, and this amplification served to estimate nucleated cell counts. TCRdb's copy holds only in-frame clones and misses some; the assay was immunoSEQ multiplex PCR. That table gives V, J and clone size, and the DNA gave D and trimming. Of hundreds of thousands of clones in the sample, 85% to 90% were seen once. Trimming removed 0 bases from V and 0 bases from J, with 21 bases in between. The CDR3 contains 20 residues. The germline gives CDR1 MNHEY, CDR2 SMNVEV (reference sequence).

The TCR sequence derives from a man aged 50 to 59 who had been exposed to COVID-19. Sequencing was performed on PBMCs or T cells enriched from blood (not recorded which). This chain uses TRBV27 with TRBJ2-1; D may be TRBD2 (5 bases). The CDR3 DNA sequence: TGTGCCAGCAGTTTATCGTTCGTCGGGGAACTAAGGAGCTCCTACAATGAGCAGTTCTTC. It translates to CASSLSFVGELRSSYNEQFF.